What follows describes a single T cell receptor beta chain. Antigen specificity is unknown. The CDR3 has 13 residues. Trimming shortened V by 7 bases and J by 6 bases, and 13 bases separated the two germline ends. Looked up from germline, CDR1 is MNHNY and CDR2 is SVGAGI (reference sequence). The repertoire was sequenced with immunoSEQ multiplex PCR; TCRdb's copy has only in-frame clones and lacks some. This sample has tens of thousands of clones, with about 80% found just once. Time point defined: baseline, week 1 (first vaccination visit). Noted treatment: pre-vaccination baseline after standard-of-care therapy. Astrocytomas found in donors were new, WHO grade 3 or 4, IDH1-mutant and ATRX-lost. This entry is derived from a study of a mutant IDH1 vaccine in newly diagnosed glioma. At the level of the study: Receipt of radiotherapy, temozolomide, or both preceded the study, and most received both. Study-wide findings and caveats: Most patients, 90% to 95%, showed vaccine-induced immune responses.

This TCR was recovered from a woman between 35 and 50 years old with glioma. The V gene is TRBV6-6, the J gene TRBJ1-5; D not resolved. This sample comprised PBMCs, obtained from a glioma patient treated with radiotherapy, temozolomide or both. CDR3 sequence: CASTSIGGQPQHF. In nucleotides, the CDR3 is TGTGCCAGCACCTCAATCGGTGGTCAGCCCCAGCATTTT.